What follows are 9 T cell receptor beta chains derived from one specimen sequenced in a study of T cells expressing NK-cell markers. Reanalyzing the 5' RACE reads, TCRdb keeps one entry per CDR3 protein, without DNA. The listing contains approximately 460,000 distinct CDR3 sequences. Sequencing was done on a sample of blood T cells: a sorted CD56 or NKG2C T cell subset, CD4+ or CD8+ T cells, or bulk PBMC T cells (not recorded which). The receptors shown here come from a woman aged 18-69 years in good health.

The V gene is TRBV6-2 or TRBV6-3, the J gene TRBJ2-1; with no DNA, the TCRdb D assignment of TRBD1 cannot be verified. This CDR3 spans 13 amino acids. Germline values: CDR1 MNHEY, CDR2 SVGEGT. The CDR3 reads CASTRQGYNEQFF.

The chain links TRBV7-2 to TRBJ2-2; TCRdb picks TRBD2, but there is no DNA to check that call. The CDR3 length is 15 residues. Germline CDR1 reads SGHTA; CDR2 reads FQGNSA. This chain's CDR3 is CASSIRGRTSGELFF.

This chain uses TRBV20-1 with TRBJ2-1; TCRdb's D call of TRBD2 is untestable without DNA. This CDR3 is 14 amino acids long. Germline V gene sequence: CDR1 DFQATT, CDR2 SNEGSKA (reference sequence). CDR3 loop: CSAGTSGTGYEQFF.

The rearrangement joins TRBV12-3 or TRBV12-4 to TRBJ2-2; TCRdb's D call of TRBD1 is untestable without DNA. The CDR3 contains 14 residues. Here the CDR3 reads CALSDRANTGELFF.

J is TRBJ2-1 and V is TRBV11-2; the D call of TRBD1 rests on TCRdb alone, since no DNA is present to check it. Looked up from germline, CDR1 is SGHAT and CDR2 is FQNNGV. CDR3 size: 12 residues. The CDR3 here is CASSLDWRGQFF.

The chain joins TRBV12-3 or TRBV12-4 to TRBJ2-3; the D gene TCRdb calls, TRBD2, cannot be checked with no DNA. The CDR3 runs to 18 residues. This CDR3 is CAAGGVGAGGPVADTQYF.

This rearrangement joins TRBV6-2 or TRBV6-3 to TRBJ2-2; TCRdb calls TRBD1, which cannot be checked without DNA. Germline V gene lookup returns CDR1 MNHEY and CDR2 SVGEGT. This CDR3 is 13 amino acids long. The CDR3 is CASGQVEAGELFF.

This chain connects TRBV9 to TRBJ2-2; TCRdb names TRBD2, which stays unverified in the absence of DNA. The CDR3 length is 15 residues. CDR1 and CDR2 (germline): SGDLS, YYNGEE. CDR3 region: CASSVGPIDTGELFF.

CDR3 sequence reads: CSVEGLASSYNEQFF. The V gene is TRBV29-1, the J gene TRBJ2-1; absent DNA, TCRdb's TRBD2 call cannot be checked. The CDR3 is 15 residues long. Germline loops: CDR1 SQVTM, CDR2 ANQGSEA.